This T cell receptor (beta chain) was identified in a study of shared clonotypes between healthy human individuals. About the study: Contributing individuals were a couple of females and three males aged 18 to 49.

Note on this clone: Its antigen is unknown.

Germline V lookup: CDR1 KGHSH, CDR2 LQKENI. V was pared by 1 base and J by 0 bases, with 13 bases between. The CDR3 runs to 17 residues. All donors were Caucasian adults living in Nashville, Tennessee. The repertoire was sequenced with immunoSEQ multiplex PCR; TCRdb's copy has only in-frame clones and lacks some. This table holds more than 2,000,000 clones, around 94% found once. The study's findings and limits: Shared clonotypes across all four donors exceeded non-shared ones in generation probability.

This TCR derives from a man in his late teens or twenties in good health. Sample: naive CD4+ T cells sorted from blood. Documented subset: CD45RA+ positively selected. V gene TRBV18 combines with J gene TRBJ2-1; D may be TRBD2 (7 bases). DNA for the CDR3: TGTGCCAGCTCACCACTTACGGGGGGCGTCTCCTACAATGAGCAGTTCTTC. This codes for CASSPLTGGVSYNEQFF.